Listed here is a single T cell receptor (beta chain). The CDR3 loop spans 13 amino acids. Per the germline V gene, CDR1 is LNHDA and CDR2 is SQIVND (reference sequence). The V segment lost 6 bases and the J segment 4 bases; nucleotides outside the gene matches: 3. This sample was included in a study of blood T cell repertoires in COVID-19. The table came from immunoSEQ multiplex PCR; TCRdb's copy has only in-frame clones and leaves some out. Of about 300,000 clones listed, around 91% are singletons. Source material: PBMCs or T cells enriched from blood (not recorded which). This receptor was obtained from a young woman with acute COVID-19. This chain uses TRBV19 with TRBJ1-2, with 9 bases that match TRBD1. The CDR3 protein is CASSLTGGYGYTF. CDR3 nucleotide sequence: TGTGCCAGTAGCCTGACAGGGGGCTATGGCTACACCTTC.